Presented here are 21 T cell receptor beta chains from one specimen sequenced in a study of type 1 regulatory T cells. TCRdb re-called the reads with MiXCR, one entry per CDR3 protein. The sample contains 24,000 or so distinct CDR3 sequences, less than 60% of which appear only once. No antigen has been identified for these receptors. The material sequenced was cultured T cells, either the whole culture or a sorted T cell fraction (not recorded which). The receptors here all came from a human donor in good health.

This clonotype showed up many times. V gene TRBV12-3 or TRBV12-4 combines with J gene TRBJ2-7, with 10 bases identical to TRBD1. Trimming took 1 base from V and 2 from J; bases not matched to a gene: 2. The CDR3 is made up of 15 amino acids. CDR3 sequence reads: CASSLDGTGAYEQYF. CDR3 in DNA: TGTGCCAGCAGTTTAGATGGGACAGGGGCCTACGAGCAGTACTTC.

The chain couples TRBV14 to TRBJ1-2; D gene ambiguous. The CDR3 extends over 17 amino acids. V lost 0 bases and J lost 2, with 16 bases in between. Germline V CDR1 and CDR2: SGHDN, FVKESK. In DNA, the CDR3 is TGTGCCAGCAGCCAAGATCTTAGCCCCCAGGCGAACTATGGCTACACCTTC. Translated: CASSQDLSPQANYGYTF.

In this sample, this clonotype turned up many times. The chain carries TRBV12-3 or TRBV12-4 and TRBJ2-3, with 9 nucleotides matching TRBD2. The CDR3 covers 15 residues. The junction had 4 bases not matched to a gene; V was cut back by 2 bases and J by 4 bases. CDR3 DNA: TGTGCCAGCAGTTTAAGGGGGACTAGCTCAGATACGCAGTATTTT. It is translated as CASSLRGTSSDTQYF.

This clonotype has just a few counts. V is TRBV4-2 and J is TRBJ2-1; TRBD2 matches at 14 bases. CDR3 length: 16 amino acids. Losses at the gene ends were 1 base for V and 9 bases for J; bases not matched to a gene: 5. Germline-derived CDR1 and CDR2 are LGHNA and YNFKEQ. CDR3 sequence: CASSQGGLAGVSEQFF. In DNA form, the CDR3 reads TGTGCCAGCAGCCAAGGGGGACTAGCGGGGGTGAGTGAGCAGTTCTTC.

The chain is built from TRBV18 and TRBJ1-2; TRBD1 matches 7 bases. The CDR3 totals 15 residues. V shed 5 bases and J 1 base; nucleotides not matched to a gene: 7. Per the germline V gene, CDR1 is KGHSH and CDR2 is LQKENI. In DNA form, the CDR3 reads TGTGCCAGCTCAAGGTTAGGGACAGATAACTATGGCTACACCTTC. Amino acids: CASSRLGTDNYGYTF.

This chain links TRBV18 with TRBJ1-5, with D uncertain. The CDR3 spans 13 residues. Trimming stripped 3 bases from V and 5 bases from J, with 8 bases between. Germline V CDR1 and CDR2: KGHSH, LQKENI. The CDR3 loop is CASSPHLYQPQHF. CDR3 coding DNA: TGTGCCAGCTCACCCCATTTGTATCAGCCCCAGCATTTT.

V is TRBV14 and J is TRBJ2-2; a possible D gene is TRBD1 (6 bases). Germline V gene data show CDR1 as SGHDN and CDR2 as FVKESK. The CDR3 has 17 residues. Deletions cut 2 bases from V and 3 bases from J, with 16 bases between. This chain's CDR3 is CASSQYYRELYTGELFF. In DNA, the CDR3 is TGTGCCAGCAGCCAATACTACAGGGAGCTTTACACCGGGGAGCTGTTTTTT.

V gene TRBV3-1 combines with J gene TRBJ2-3; D not certain. Germline V CDR1 and CDR2: LGHDT, YNNKEL (reference sequence). Trimming took 3 bases from V and 0 from J, leaving 13 bases between them. The CDR3 covers 16 residues. CDR3 nucleotides: TGTGCCAGCAGCCAGGTACAACTTATTAGCACAGATACGCAGTATTTT. Amino acids: CASSQVQLISTDTQYF.

By share, this clonotype ranks as medium-sized (0.01 to 0.1%). This chain joins TRBV28 and TRBJ2-3, with 11 bases that match TRBD2. This CDR3 spans 16 amino acids. V lost 6 bases and J lost 2; bases outside the gene matches: 7. CDR1 is MDHEN and CDR2 is SYDVKM in the germline V gene. This CDR3 is CASSPGTSGYTDTQYF. For the CDR3, the DNA is TGTGCCAGCAGCCCCGGGACTAGCGGTTACACAGATACGCAGTATTTT. Full variable domain (missing parts from reference TRBV28 and TRBJ2-3): DVKVTQSSRYLVKRTGEKVFLECVQDMDHENMFWYRQDPGLGLRLIYFSYDVKMKEKGDIPEGYSVSREKKERFSLILESASTNQTSMYLCASSPGTSGYTDTQYFGPGTRLTVL.

The CDR3, as DNA: TGTGCCAGCAGCTTGGTTCGGTCCAGGGGGAACACTGAAGCTTTCTTT. Protein sequence: CASSLVRSRGNTEAFF. V and J are TRBV5-6 and TRBJ1-1, with D tentatively TRBD1 (6 bases). Trimming took off 0 bases at V and 1 base at J, with 13 bases between the two ends. CDR1 SGHDT and CDR2 YYEEEE come from the germline V gene. This CDR3 has 16 residues.

This clonotype is medium-sized in the sample. The rearrangement links TRBV20-1 to TRBJ1-4; 7 bases line up with TRBD1. This CDR3 contains 13 residues. V lost 6 bases and J lost 8; bases outside the gene matches: 9. The V gene's germline CDR1 is DFQATT and CDR2 SNEGSKA (reference sequence). For the CDR3, the DNA is TGCAGTGCAAGGGACAGAACTTACGAAAAACTGTTTTTT. It specifies CSARDRTYEKLFF.

This clonotype was found a few times. The rearrangement uses TRBV7-9 and TRBJ2-3; either TRBD1 or TRBD2 may fit D (5 bases each). This CDR3 is built from 15 residues. CDR1 and CDR2 from the germline V gene are SEHNR and FQNEAQ (reference sequence). Trimming left V 4 bases short and J 2 bases short, with 13 bases between. CDR3 DNA: TGTGCCAGCAGCTCCAGGGCCCGGGACACAGATACGCAGTATTTT. Amino acids: CASSSRARDTDTQYF.

V gene TRBV6-5 combines with J gene TRBJ1-1, with D possibly being TRBD1 (6 bases). The ends were cut back, 6 bases at V and 6 bases at J, with 14 bases in the middle. Germline values: CDR1 MNHEY, CDR2 SVGAGI. CDR3 length: 13 amino acids. The CDR3 DNA follows: TGTGCCAGCAGCAGATCAGGGGCGCCTGAAGCTTTCTTT. Translating it yields CASSRSGAPEAFF.

The J gene is TRBJ1-1, the V gene TRBV7-9, with a weak D call TRBD1 (5 bases). Germline V gene lookup returns CDR1 SEHNR and CDR2 FQNEAQ (reference sequence). There are 14 residues in the CDR3. V was clipped by 2 bases and J by 1 base, with 8 bases between them. The CDR3: CASSLRGANTEAFF. CDR3 nucleotide sequence: TGTGCCAGCAGCTTACGAGGGGCGAACACTGAAGCTTTCTTT.

The V call is TRBV12-3 or TRBV12-4, the J call TRBJ2-2, with 9 nucleotides matching TRBD2. After removal of 8 bases from V and 4 bases from J, the junction contained 5 bases not matched to a gene. The CDR3 consists of 14 residues. The CDR3 region has the DNA TGTGCCAGCTGCAGCGGGGGGCGCACCGGGGAGCTGTTTTTT. Protein sequence: CASCSGGRTGELFF.

The chain is built from TRBV5-8 and TRBJ1-1; no clear D gene. Between the trimmed V and J ends, which lost 6 bases and 0 bases, there was a span of 15 bases. Germline assignment: CDR1 SGHTS and CDR2 YDEGEE. The CDR3 consists of 15 residues. The CDR3 sequence is CASMRGEIMNTEAFF. The CDR3 region has the DNA TGTGCCAGCATGCGTGGGGAGATAATGAACACTGAAGCTTTCTTT.

This rearrangement joins TRBV5-1 to TRBJ2-7, with 9 bases fitting TRBD2. Per the germline V gene, CDR1 is SGHRS and CDR2 is YFSETQ. Germline trimming cut 6 bases from V and 6 bases from J; bases unmatched to any gene: 13. This CDR3 has 15 amino acids. The CDR3 DNA reads as TGCGCCAGCACCCCGTCCCCCTTTAGCGGGGGCGAGCAGTACTTC. This sequence encodes CASTPSPFSGGEQYF.

This clonotype appeared many times. This chain connects TRBV4-3 to TRBJ2-7; a weak D match, TRBD1 (5 bases). This CDR3 comprises 13 residues. Germline-derived CDR1 and CDR2 are LGHNA and YSLEER. V was pared by 1 base and J by 2 bases, with 6 bases between. CDR3 residues: CASSQGRAYEQYF. CDR3 coding DNA: TGCGCCAGCAGCCAAGGCAGGGCCTACGAGCAGTACTTC.

This clonotype appeared a few times. This sequence joins TRBV5-4 and TRBJ2-3; no clear D gene. Germline CDR1 SGHNT, CDR2 YYREEE (reference sequence). The CDR3 contains 16 residues. V gave up 2 bases and J gave up 2 bases, with 15 bases separating them. In DNA form, the CDR3 reads TGTGCCAGCAGCTTAAATCCGGGCATACCCACAGATACGCAGTATTTT. It specifies CASSLNPGIPTDTQYF.

The rearrangement links TRBV5-1 to TRBJ1-3, with D possibly TRBD1 on 6 matching bases. Germline CDR1 SGHRS, CDR2 YFSETQ. The CDR3 has 14 amino acids. V was clipped by 5 bases and J by 2 bases, with 11 bases between them. The CDR3 protein is CASSPQGAGNTIYF. The DNA of the CDR3 is TGCGCCAGCAGTCCACAGGGAGCTGGAAACACCATATATTTT. The full variable domain, with the rest looked up from reference TRBV5-1 and TRBJ1-3, is KAGVTQTPRYLIKTRGQQVTLSCSPISGHRSVSWYQQTPGQGLQFLFEYFSETQRNKGNFPGRFSGRQFSNSRSEMNVSTLELGDSALYLCASSPQGAGNTIYFGEGSWLTVV.

The J gene is TRBJ1-5, the V gene TRBV18; 7 bases are shared with TRBD1. The CDR3 is 17 residues long. Germline values: CDR1 KGHSH, CDR2 LQKENI. The trim removed 1 base at V and 5 bases at J, leaving 11 bases unmatched. For the CDR3, the DNA is TGTGCCAGCTCACCACTCAAATTGGCAGGGGGGTATCAGCCCCAGCATTTT. This gives the protein CASSPLKLAGGYQPQHF.